Listed here are 6 T cell receptor beta chains from one sample, sequenced in a study of blood T cell repertoires in COVID-19. Only in-frame clones appear in the TCRdb table, and some are missing; sequencing was by immunoSEQ multiplex PCR. The data contain approximately 340,000 clones, roughly 90% of them singletons. Input material: peripheral blood. The receptors were gathered from a young man with COVID-19, enrolled during active disease.

The genes are TRBV5-4 and TRBJ1-1; TRBD1 is a possible D gene (6 bases). V lost 3 bases and J lost 0, with 9 bases in between. Looked up from germline, CDR1 is SGHNT and CDR2 is YYREEE (reference sequence). This CDR3 region has 14 residues. CDR3 nucleotide sequence: TGTGCCAGCAGCTCGAGGACAGTGAACACTGAAGCTTTCTTT. This codes for CASSSRTVNTEAFF.

This chain connects TRBV18 to TRBJ2-7; D is unresolved. The CDR3 has 15 amino acids. Between the trimmed V and J ends, which lost 0 bases and 2 bases, there was a span of 11 bases. Germline values: CDR1 KGHSH, CDR2 LQKENI. This CDR3 reads CASSPPVTATYEQYF. CDR3 nucleotides: TGTGCCAGCTCACCACCCGTTACTGCAACCTACGAGCAGTACTTC.

This chain connects TRBV7-3 to TRBJ1-2, with D possibly TRBD1 on 5 matching bases. Germline V gene lookup returns CDR1 SGHTA and CDR2 FQGTGA. Trimming took off 1 base at V and 8 bases at J, with 14 bases between the two ends. The CDR3 is 14 residues long. In DNA, the CDR3 is TGTGCCAGCAGCTTAAAGGAAGGGGCGGGAGGCTACACCTTC. Encoded protein: CASSLKEGAGGYTF. Combining the CDR3 with reference TRBV7-3 and TRBJ1-2 gives the whole variable domain GAGVSQTPSNKVTEKGKYVELRCDPISGHTALYWYRQSLGQGPEFLIYFQGTGAADDSGLPNDRFFAVRPEGSVSTLKIQRTERGDSAVYLCASSLKEGAGGYTFGSGTRLTVV.

This clone was recorded only once. This chain joins TRBV4-2 and TRBJ1-2; D is unresolved. Germline V CDR1 and CDR2: LGHNA, YNFKEQ. The CDR3 is made up of 16 amino acids. V shed 1 base and J shed 0 bases, with 12 bases lying between them. For the CDR3, the DNA is TGTGCCAGCAGCCAAGGGGAGAGGGAAGCTAACTATGGCTACACCTTC. Translation: CASSQGEREANYGYTF.

The CDR3 DNA reads TGTGCCAGCAGCTTAGCGCCCCGGTCCTACGAGCAGTACTTC. Residues: CASSLAPRSYEQYF. This chain links TRBV7-8 with TRBJ2-7, with D unresolved. The CDR3 contains 14 residues. Trimming took 0 bases from V and 1 from J, leaving 7 bases between them. Germline CDR1 and CDR2: SGHVS and FQNEAQ.

This clone was found once. The CDR3 loop reads CASSLVAGGGGHRDTQYF. For the CDR3, the DNA is TGTGCCAGCAGCTTAGTAGCCGGCGGGGGGGGGCACAGAGATACGCAGTATTTT. The V gene is TRBV7-8, the J gene TRBJ2-3, with 9 bases that match TRBD2. The V gene's germline CDR1 is SGHVS and CDR2 FQNEAQ. Trimming at V came to 1 base and at J to 5 bases, leaving 13 bases not matched to a gene. CDR3 length equals 18 residues.